Listed below are T cell receptor beta chains from one sample, sequenced in a study of radiation and T cells in renal cell carcinoma. Profiled with immunoSEQ multiplex PCR; TCRdb holds only in-frame clones, not every one. In the table there are 150,000 or so clones, roughly nine tenths of which are singletons. The material was blood, obtained from a patient whose treatment included radiotherapy and nephrectomy. The receptors come from a woman in her sixties or seventies with renal cell carcinoma. CDR3s include the opening cysteine and the closing phenylalanine or tryptophan. The order of the fields is J gene, V gene, D gene, clone size, CDR3 protein, CDR3 DNA. D genes are given only for firm matches. A clone size is listed for some rows: how often the clone was seen (once, few, many), or a class if it is expanded.

TRBJ2-3 TRBV2 TRBD1 - CASSVLQGADTQYF TGTGCCAGCAGTGTACTACAGGGGGCAGATACGCAGTATTTT
TRBJ1-4 TRBV5-4 TRBD1 few CASSQTGGANEKLFF TGTGCCAGCAGCCAAACAGGGGGAGCTAATGAAAAACTGTTTTTT
TRBJ2-5 TRBV11-1 TRBD1 - CASSTYAGTGGKETQYF TGTGCCAGCAGCACCTACGCCGGGACAGGGGGCAAAGAGACCCAGTACTTC
TRBJ2-7 TRBV5-6 TRBD1 - CASSFPGQPSEQYF TGTGCCAGCAGCTTTCCGGGACAGCCTTCAGAGCAGTACTTC
TRBJ1-1 TRBV30 TRBD1 few CAWSVKGGTGRQMNTEAFF TGTGCCTGGAGTGTGAAAGGGGGGACAGGGCGACAAATGAACACTGAAGCTTTCTTT
TRBJ1-1 TRBV19 TRBD1 - CASTPGTGEAFF TGTGCCAGTACTCCCGGGACAGGGGAAGCTTTCTTT
TRBJ2-7 TRBV19 - - CASSKGYTYEQYF TGTGCCAGTAGTAAAGGTTATACCTACGAGCAGTACTTC
TRBJ2-1 TRBV5-1 - - CASSSGRNYNEQFF TGCGCCAGCAGTTCGGGACGGAACTACAATGAGCAGTTCTTC
TRBJ1-2 TRBV6-1 - - CASSEAAATSGYTF TGTGCCAGCAGTGAAGCCGCAGCGACTTCTGGCTACACCTTC
TRBJ1-2 TRBV30 - - CAWTNLGQNYGYTF TGTGCCTGGACCAATTTAGGACAGAACTATGGCTACACCTTC